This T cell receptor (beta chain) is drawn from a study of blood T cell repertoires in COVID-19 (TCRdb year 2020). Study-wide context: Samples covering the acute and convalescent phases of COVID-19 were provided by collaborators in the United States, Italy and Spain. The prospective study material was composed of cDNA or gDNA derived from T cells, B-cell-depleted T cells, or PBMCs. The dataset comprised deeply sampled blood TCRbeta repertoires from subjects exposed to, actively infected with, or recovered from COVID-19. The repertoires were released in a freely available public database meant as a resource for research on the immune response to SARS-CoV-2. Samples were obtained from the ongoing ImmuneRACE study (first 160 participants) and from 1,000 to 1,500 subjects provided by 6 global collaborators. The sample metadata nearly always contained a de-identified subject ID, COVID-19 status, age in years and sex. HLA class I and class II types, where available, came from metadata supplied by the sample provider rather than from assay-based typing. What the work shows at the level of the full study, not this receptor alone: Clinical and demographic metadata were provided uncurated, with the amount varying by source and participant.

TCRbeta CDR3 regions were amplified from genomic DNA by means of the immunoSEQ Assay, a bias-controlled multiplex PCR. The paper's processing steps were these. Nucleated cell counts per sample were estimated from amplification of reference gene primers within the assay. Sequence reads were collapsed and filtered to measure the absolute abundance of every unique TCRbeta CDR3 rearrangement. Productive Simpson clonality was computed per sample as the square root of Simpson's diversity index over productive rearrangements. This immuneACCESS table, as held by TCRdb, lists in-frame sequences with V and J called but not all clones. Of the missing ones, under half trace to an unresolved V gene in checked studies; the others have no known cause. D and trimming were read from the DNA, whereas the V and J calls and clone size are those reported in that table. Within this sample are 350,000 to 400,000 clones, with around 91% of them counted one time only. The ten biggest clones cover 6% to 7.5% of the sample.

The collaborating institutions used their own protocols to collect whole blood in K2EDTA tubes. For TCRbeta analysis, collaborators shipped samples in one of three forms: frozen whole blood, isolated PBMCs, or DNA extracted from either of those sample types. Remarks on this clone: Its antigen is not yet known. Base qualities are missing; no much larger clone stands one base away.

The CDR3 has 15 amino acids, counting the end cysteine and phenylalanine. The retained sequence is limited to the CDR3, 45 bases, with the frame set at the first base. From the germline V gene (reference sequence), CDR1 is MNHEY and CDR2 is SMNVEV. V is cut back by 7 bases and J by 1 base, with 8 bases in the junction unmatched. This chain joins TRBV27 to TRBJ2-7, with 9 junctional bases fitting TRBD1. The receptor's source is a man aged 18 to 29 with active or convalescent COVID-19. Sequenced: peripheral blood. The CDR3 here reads CASINTGGHSYEQYF. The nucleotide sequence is TGTGCCAGCATCAACACAGGGGGCCATTCCTACGAGCAGTACTTC.